This T cell receptor (beta chain) was sequenced in a study of cytomegalovirus exposure and HLA in healthy donors. Study context: An earlier analysis found some 100 million unique TCR beta sequences from about 190 million T cells. Study-wide results and caveats: Reportedly, fewer N-insertions than the roughly 600-donor mean appeared in an Asian-associated ancestry cluster in a later analysis.

Donors sampled were nominally healthy, though unrecorded immune exposures were likely. The PCR was carried out with 60 Vbeta primers and 13 Jbeta primers. In the original workflow: Later reanalysis found 60 million to 90 million unique TCR beta chains, some 10 million of them shared. Profiled with immunoSEQ multiplex PCR; TCRdb holds only in-frame clones, not every one. That table is the source of V, J and clone size, and D and trimming were worked out from the DNA. The sample carries roughly 99,000 clones, roughly 80% recorded once. Unmatched junction bases numbered 9, after V lost 6 bases and J lost 6 bases. CDR1 and CDR2 from the germline V gene are MDHEN and SYDVKM. The CDR3 runs to 15 residues. Points on this clone: Its antigen is not identified.

The sequence derives from a man between 25 and 39 years old in good health and CMV-seronegative. Material for sequencing was PBMCs. The chain employs TRBV28 and TRBJ2-7, with TRBD1 matching 12 bases. CDR3 residues: CASSDHGTGGGEQYF. The CDR3 nucleotides read TGTGCCAGCAGCGATCACGGGACAGGGGGCGGCGAGCAGTACTTC.